This TCR beta chain is from a study of T cells in Graves' hyperthyroidism and ophthalmopathy. The wider study: At the time of initial diagnosis and before any treatment, peripheral blood was collected.

It was RNA transcripts that yielded the amplified TCR beta CDR3 regions. During a first-round RT-PCR of the TCR CDR3, the HTBI primer set was used. TCRdb re-derived calls from the multiplex PCR reads in MiXCR, one entry per CDR3 protein. The sample comprises 500,000 to 750,000 distinct CDR3 sequences, 14% of which are singletons, and 7% to 9% rests with the top ten. V was pared by 5 bases and J by 5 bases, with 5 bases of the junction left unmatched. Per germline, CDR1 LNHDA and CDR2 SQIVND (reference sequence). CDR3 length: 13 amino acids. This sequence was found in a woman aged 18 to 35 with Graves' ophthalmopathy. The chain employs TRBV19 and TRBJ2-7; TRBD1 matches at 8 bases. The sample comprised blood. The CDR3 sequence: CASSPDRGDEQYF. The CDR3 nucleotides read TGTGCCAGTAGTCCCGACAGGGGCGACGAGCAGTACTTC.